The T cell receptor (beta chain) described here comes from a study of cytomegalovirus exposure and HLA in healthy donors. Findings and caveats of the study: The authors reported that TCR beta sequences could predict HLA-A and HLA-B alleles. These predictions were accurate for most subjects in the first cohort.

In this sample, this clone turned up a few times. Its antigen is unknown. The PCR had 60 Vbeta and 13 Jbeta primers. The table came from immunoSEQ multiplex PCR; TCRdb's copy has only in-frame clones and leaves some out. This table holds more than 100,000 clones, about 76% found once. J lost 1 base, V lost 0 bases, and 7 bases had no gene match. This CDR3 is 17 amino acids long. Germline V CDR1 and CDR2: SGHRS, YFSETQ. The sequence derives from a man aged 55 to 70 in good health and CMV-seropositive. V gene TRBV5-1 combines with J gene TRBJ1-1; 9 nucleotides match TRBD1. Material for sequencing was PBMCs. The chain's CDR3 is CASSLGPRTGENTEAFF. CDR3 bases: TGCGCCAGCAGCTTGGGTCCCCGGACAGGGGAGAACACTGAAGCTTTCTTT.